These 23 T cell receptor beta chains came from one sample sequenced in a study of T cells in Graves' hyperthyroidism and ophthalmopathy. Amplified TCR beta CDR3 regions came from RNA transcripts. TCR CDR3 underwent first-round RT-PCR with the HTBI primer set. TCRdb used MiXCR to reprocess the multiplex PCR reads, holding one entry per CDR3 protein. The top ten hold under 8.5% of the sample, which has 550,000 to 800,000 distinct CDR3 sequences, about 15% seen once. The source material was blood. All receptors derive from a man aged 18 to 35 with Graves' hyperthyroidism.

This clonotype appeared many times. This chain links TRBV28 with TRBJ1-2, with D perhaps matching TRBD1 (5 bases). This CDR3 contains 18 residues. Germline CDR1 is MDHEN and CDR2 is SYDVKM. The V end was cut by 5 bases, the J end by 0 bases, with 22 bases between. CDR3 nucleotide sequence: TGTGCCAGCAGTCCAAACACGAGGGGCCCCCAAACTAACTATGGCTACACCTTC. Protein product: CASSPNTRGPQTNYGYTF.

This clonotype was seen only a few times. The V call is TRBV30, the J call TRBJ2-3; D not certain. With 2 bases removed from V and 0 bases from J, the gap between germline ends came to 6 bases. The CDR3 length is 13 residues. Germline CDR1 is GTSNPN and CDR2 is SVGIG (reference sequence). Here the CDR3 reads CAWSSTSTDTQYF. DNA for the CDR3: TGTGCCTGGAGTTCTACTAGCACAGATACGCAGTATTTT.

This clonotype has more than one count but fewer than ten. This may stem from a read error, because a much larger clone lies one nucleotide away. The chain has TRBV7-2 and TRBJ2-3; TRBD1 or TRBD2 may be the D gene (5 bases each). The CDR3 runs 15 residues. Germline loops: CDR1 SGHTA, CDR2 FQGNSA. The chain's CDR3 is CASSSAGRGADTRYF. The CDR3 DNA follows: TGTGCCAGCAGCTCCGCCGGACGGGGCGCAGATACGCGGTATTTT.

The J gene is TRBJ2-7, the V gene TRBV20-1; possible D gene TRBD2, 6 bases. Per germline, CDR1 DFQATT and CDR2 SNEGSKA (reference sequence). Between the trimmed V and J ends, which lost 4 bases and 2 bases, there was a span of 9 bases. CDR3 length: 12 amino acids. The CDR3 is CSAKWTTYEQYF. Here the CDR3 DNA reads TGCAGTGCTAAATGGACTACCTACGAGCAGTACTTC.

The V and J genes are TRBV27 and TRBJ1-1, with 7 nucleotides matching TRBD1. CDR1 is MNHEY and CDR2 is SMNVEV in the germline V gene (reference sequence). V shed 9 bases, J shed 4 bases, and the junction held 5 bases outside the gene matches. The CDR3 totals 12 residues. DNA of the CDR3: TGTGCCAGTGCAGGGGGGGGCACTGAAGCTTTCTTT. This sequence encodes CASAGGGTEAFF.

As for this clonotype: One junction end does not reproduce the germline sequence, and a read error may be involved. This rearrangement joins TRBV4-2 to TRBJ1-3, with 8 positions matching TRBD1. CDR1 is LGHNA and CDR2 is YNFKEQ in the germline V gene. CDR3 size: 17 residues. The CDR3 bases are TGTGCCAGCAGCTCGAGCCGTGGGACAGGCTCTGGAAACACCACATATTTT. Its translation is CASSSSRGTGSGNTTYF.

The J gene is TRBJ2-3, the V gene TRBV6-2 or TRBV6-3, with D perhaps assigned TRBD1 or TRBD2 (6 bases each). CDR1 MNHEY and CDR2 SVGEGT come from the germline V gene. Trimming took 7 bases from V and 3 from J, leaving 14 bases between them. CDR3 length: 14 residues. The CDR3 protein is CASTEGGRTDTQYF. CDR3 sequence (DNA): TGTGCCAGCACCGAAGGGGGGAGGACAGATACGCAGTATTTT.

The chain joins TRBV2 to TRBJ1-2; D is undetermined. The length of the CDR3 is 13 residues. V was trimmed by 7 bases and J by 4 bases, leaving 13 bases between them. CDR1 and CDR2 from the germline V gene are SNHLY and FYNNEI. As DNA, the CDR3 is TGTGCCAGCAAGAGGCAGAGCCTCTATGGCTACACCTTC. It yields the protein CASKRQSLYGYTF.

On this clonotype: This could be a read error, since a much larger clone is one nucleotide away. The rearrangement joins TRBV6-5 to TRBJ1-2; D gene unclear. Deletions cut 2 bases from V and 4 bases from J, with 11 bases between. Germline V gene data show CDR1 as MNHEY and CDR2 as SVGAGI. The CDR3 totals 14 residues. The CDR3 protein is CASSYDSMAYGYTF. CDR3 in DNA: TGTGCCAGCAGTTACGATTCAATGGCCTATGGCTACACCTTC.

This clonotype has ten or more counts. CDR3 amino acids: CASSRWGGWSQETQYF. The CDR3 nucleotides are TGTGCCAGCAGCAGATGGGGGGGTTGGTCGCAAGAGACCCAGTACTTC. The chain links TRBV27 to TRBJ2-5; 7 nucleotides align to TRBD2. With V trimmed by 6 bases and J by 2 bases, 12 bases remained unmatched. This CDR3 region has 16 residues. Germline V gene lookup returns CDR1 MNHEY and CDR2 SMNVEV (reference sequence).

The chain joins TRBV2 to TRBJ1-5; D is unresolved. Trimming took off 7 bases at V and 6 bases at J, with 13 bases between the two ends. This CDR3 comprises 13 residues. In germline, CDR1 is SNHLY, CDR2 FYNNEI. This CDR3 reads CASTEEFGQPQHF. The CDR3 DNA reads TGTGCCAGCACCGAGGAGTTCGGTCAGCCCCAGCATTTT.

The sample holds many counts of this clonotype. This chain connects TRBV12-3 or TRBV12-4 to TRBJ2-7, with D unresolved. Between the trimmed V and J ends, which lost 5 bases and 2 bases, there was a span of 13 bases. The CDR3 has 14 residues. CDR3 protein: CASSISPWTYEQYF. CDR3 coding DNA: TGTGCCAGCAGTATCTCCCCCTGGACCTACGAGCAGTACTTC.

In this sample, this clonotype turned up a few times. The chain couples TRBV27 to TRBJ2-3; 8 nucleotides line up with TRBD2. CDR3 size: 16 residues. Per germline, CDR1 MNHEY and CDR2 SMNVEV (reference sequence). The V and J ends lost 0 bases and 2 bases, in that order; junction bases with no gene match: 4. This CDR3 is CASSLSPGGFTDTQYF. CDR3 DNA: TGTGCCAGCAGTTTATCCCCGGGAGGGTTCACAGATACGCAGTATTTT.

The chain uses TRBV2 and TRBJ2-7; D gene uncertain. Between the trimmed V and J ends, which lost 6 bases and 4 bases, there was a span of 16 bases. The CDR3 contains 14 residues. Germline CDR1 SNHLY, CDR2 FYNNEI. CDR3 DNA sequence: TGTGCCAGCAGCAAGACAATTAAGACGTACGAGCAGTACTTC. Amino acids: CASSKTIKTYEQYF. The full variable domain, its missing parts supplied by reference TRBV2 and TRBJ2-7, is EPEVTQTPSHQVTQMGQEVILRCVPISNHLYFYWYRQILGQKVEFLVSFYNNEISEKSEIFDDQFSVERPDGSNFTLKIRSTKLEDSAMYFCASSKTIKTYEQYFGPGTRLTVT.

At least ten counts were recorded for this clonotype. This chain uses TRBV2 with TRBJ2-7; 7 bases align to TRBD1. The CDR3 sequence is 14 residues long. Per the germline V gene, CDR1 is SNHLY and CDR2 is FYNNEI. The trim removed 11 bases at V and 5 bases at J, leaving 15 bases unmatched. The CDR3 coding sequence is TGTGCCGGACAAGACTCGACAGGGAAAAACGAGCAGTACTTC. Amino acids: CAGQDSTGKNEQYF.

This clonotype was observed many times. Here the CDR3 reads CASSSLAGRLQETQYF. Written as DNA, the CDR3 is TGTGCCAGCAGCTCACTGGCGGGGCGCCTGCAAGAGACCCAGTACTTC. The chain joins TRBV28 to TRBJ2-5; TRBD2 is a possible D gene (6 bases). The CDR3 consists of 16 residues. V gave up 6 bases and J gave up 2 bases, with 19 bases separating them. Germline CDR1 reads MDHEN; CDR2 reads SYDVKM.

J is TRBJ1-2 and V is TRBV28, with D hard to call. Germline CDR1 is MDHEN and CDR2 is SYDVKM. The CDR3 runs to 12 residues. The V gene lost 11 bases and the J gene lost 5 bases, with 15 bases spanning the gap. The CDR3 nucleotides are TGTGCCGCGGAAACGCCGACATATGGCTACACCTTC. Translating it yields CAAETPTYGYTF.

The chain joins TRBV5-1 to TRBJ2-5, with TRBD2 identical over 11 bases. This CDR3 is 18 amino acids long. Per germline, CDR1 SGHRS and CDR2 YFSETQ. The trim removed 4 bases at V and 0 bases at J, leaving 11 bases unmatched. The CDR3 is CASSVGTSGRWYQETQYF. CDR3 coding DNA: TGCGCCAGCAGCGTAGGGACTAGCGGCCGATGGTACCAAGAGACCCAGTACTTC.

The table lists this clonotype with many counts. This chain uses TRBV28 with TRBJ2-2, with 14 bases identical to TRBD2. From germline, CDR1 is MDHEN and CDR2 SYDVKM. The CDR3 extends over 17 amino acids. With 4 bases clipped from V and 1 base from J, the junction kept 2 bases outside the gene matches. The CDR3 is CASSSGLAGGNTGELFF. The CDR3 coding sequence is TGTGCCAGCAGTTCAGGACTAGCGGGAGGGAACACCGGGGAGCTGTTTTTT.

CDR3 bases: TGCAGCGTTGGGTTTTTGGGAGTGACTAGCGGGGGGTACGAGCAGTACTTC. This sequence encodes CSVGFLGVTSGGYEQYF. The gene calls are TRBV29-1 and TRBJ2-7; 13 nucleotides match TRBD2. The V gene end was trimmed by 4 bases and the J gene end by 4 bases; junction bases not matched to a gene: 13. Germline V gene data show CDR1 as SQVTM and CDR2 as ANQGSEA. The CDR3 consists of 17 residues.

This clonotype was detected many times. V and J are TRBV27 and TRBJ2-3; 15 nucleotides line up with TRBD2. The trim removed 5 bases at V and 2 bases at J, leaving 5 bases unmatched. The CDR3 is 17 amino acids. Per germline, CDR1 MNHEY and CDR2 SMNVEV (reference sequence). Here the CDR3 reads CASSLGLAGGYTDTQYF. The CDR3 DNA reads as TGTGCCAGCAGTCTGGGACTAGCGGGAGGCTACACAGATACGCAGTATTTT.

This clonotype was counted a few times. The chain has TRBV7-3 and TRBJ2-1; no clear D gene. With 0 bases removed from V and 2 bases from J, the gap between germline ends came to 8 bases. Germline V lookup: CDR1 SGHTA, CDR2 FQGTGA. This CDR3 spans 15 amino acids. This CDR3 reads CASSLTATPYNEQFF. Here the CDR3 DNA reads TGTGCCAGCAGCTTAACAGCGACCCCCTACAATGAGCAGTTCTTC.

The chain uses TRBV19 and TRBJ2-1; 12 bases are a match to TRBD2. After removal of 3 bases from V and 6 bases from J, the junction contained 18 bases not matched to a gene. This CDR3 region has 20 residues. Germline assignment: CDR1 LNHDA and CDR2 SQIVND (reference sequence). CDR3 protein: CASSIAGLAGGRGSVNEQFF. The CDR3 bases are TGTGCCAGTAGTATCGCAGGGCTAGCGGGAGGGCGGGGGAGCGTCAATGAGCAGTTCTTC.